This T cell receptor (beta chain) was sequenced during a study of T cells in Graves' hyperthyroidism and ophthalmopathy. TCR beta CDR3 regions were amplified from RNA. HTBI primers were employed in a first-round RT-PCR of the TCR CDR3. Via MiXCR, TCRdb re-called the multiplex PCR reads, giving one row per CDR3 protein. The repertoire holds about 770,000 distinct CDR3 sequences, with around 20% as singletons. Each diagnosis was grounded in clinical symptoms, serum thyroxine and TRAb, thyroid ultrasound, and orbital computed tomography. Between the trimmed V and J ends, which lost 0 bases and 0 bases, there was a span of 8 bases. In germline, CDR1 is ENHRY, CDR2 SYGVKD. This CDR3 contains 15 residues.

The clonotype originates from a woman aged 45-65 years with Graves' hyperthyroidism that later progressed to Graves' ophthalmopathy. The material sequenced was blood. The V and J genes are TRBV10-3 and TRBJ1-1; D unresolved. CDR3 region: CAISESLGMNTEAFF. The DNA for the CDR3 is TGTGCCATCAGTGAGTCGTTAGGGATGAACACTGAAGCTTTCTTT.